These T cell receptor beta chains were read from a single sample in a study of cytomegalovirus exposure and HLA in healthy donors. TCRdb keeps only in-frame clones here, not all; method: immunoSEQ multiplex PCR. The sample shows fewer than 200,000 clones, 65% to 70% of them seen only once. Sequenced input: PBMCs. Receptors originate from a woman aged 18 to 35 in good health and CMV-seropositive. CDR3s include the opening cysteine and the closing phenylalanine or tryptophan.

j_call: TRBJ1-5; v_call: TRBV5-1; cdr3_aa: CASSSPRQGRDYSNQPQHF
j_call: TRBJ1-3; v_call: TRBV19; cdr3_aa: CASSIDNSGASGNTIYF
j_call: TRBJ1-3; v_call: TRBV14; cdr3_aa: CATFYRGSCESWGTIYF
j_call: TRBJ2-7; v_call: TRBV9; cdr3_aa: CASSVGLSGGYEQYF
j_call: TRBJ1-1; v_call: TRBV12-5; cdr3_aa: CASGLRTGVLYTEAFF
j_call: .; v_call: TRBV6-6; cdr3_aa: CASSPAGPSSYEQYF
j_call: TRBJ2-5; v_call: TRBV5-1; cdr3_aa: CASSFSGQETQYF
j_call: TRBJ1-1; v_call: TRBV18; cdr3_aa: CASSPLGQGQYTEAFF
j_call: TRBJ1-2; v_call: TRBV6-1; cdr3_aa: CASSDPFKGAAYGYTF
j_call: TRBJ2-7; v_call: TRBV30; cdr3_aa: CAYRDSDYEQYF
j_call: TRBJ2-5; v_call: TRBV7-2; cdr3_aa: CASSVRASGQETQYF
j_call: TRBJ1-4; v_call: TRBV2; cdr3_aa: CASSEALEQTF
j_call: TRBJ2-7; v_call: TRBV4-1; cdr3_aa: CASSQGPKAGGPYEQYF
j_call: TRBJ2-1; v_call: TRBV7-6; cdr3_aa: CASSPGTTSYNEQFF
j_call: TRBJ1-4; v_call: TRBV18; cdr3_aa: CASSPRITGQNEKLFF
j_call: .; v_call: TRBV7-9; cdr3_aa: CASGVGDRSYEQYF
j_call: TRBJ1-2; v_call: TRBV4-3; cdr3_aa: CASSQALRGTYGYTF
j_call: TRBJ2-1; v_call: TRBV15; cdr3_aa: CATSRPDRGSNEQFF
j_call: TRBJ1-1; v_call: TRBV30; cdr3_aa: CAWNNLNTEAFF
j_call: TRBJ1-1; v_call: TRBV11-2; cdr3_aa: CASSPRDRGTNTEAFF
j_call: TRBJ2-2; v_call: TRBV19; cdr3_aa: CATLLLPELAGASTGELFF
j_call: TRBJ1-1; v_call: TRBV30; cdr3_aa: CAWSRGWTEAFF
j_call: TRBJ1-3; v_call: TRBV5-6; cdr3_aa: CASSLGHLGRLSAIYF
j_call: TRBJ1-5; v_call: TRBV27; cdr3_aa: CASSSLTVPNQPQHF
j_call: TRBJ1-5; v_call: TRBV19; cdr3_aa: CASSMAQWAGLSNQPQHF
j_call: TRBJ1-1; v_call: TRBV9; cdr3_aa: CASSVLPENTEAFF
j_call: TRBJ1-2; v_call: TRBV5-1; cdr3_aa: CASSIGQGYGYTF
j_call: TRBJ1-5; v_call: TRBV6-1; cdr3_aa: CASSPSGGDNQPQHF
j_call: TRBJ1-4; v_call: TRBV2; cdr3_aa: CASSRDRDEKLFF
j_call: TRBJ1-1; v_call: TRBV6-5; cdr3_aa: CASSYQAQHTEAFF
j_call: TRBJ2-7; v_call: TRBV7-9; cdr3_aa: CASSWGVEQYF
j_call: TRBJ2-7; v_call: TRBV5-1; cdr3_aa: CASSQRNPPGEQYF
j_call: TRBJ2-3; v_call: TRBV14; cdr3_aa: CASSQDFWNRGITDTQYF
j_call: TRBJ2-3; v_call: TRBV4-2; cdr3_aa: CASSQDLTGGLSTDTQYF
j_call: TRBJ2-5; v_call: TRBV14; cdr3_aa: CASSQDPRITQYF
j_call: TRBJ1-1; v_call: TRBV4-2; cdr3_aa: CASSQDWAISTEAFF
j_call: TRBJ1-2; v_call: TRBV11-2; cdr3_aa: CASRSGTVPGVRAF
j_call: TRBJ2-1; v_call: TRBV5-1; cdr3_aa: CASSSRGSHNEQFF
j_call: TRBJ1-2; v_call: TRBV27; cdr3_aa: CASSFTSGTGDGYTF
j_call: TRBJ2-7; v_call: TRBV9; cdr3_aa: CASSATGYEQYF
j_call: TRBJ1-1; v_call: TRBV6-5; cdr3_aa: CASSYSEGLIAFF
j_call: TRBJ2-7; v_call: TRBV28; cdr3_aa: CASRPGLAGGLEQYF
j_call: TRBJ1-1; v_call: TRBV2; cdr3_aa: CAGGQKHTEAFF